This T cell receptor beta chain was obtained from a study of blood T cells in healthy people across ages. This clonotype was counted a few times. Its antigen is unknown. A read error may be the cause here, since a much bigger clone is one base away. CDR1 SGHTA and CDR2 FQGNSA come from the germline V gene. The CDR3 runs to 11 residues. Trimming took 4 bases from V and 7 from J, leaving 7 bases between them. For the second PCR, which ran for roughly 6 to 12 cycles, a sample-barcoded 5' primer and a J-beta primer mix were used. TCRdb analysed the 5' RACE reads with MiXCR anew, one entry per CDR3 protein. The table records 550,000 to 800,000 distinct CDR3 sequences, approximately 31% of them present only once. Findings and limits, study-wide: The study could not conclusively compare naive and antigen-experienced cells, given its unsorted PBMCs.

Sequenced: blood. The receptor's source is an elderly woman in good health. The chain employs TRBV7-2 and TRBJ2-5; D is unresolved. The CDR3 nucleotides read TGTGCCAGCAGCTCTCGTTGGACCCAGTACTTC. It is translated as CASSSRWTQYF.